These T cell receptor beta chains were read from a single sample in a study of T cell repertoires in cytomegalovirus infection. These receptors lack a known antigen. TCRdb ran MiXCR on the reads and lists one entry per CDR3 protein. The table shows some 700,000 distinct CDR3 sequences, with around 30% occurring only once. The sequences come from cultured PBMCs, collected from culture after CMV antigen stimulation. Source of these receptors: a human donor in good health (CMV status not recorded). Some clones in this sample may be carry-over from other donors' samples. The CDR3 runs from the conserved cysteine through the conserved F or W. D genes are given only for firm matches. Clone size is stated in some rows and not others, as once, few, many or a class when expanded.

>TRBJ2-5|NA|few|TRBV18
CASTRLSGRETQYF
TGTGCCAGCACAAGACTGTCGGGACGAGAGACCCAGTACTTC
>TRBJ2-7|NA|few|TRBV5-6
CASSRPLTYSYEQYF
TGTGCCAGCAGCCGACCCCTAACCTACTCCTACGAGCAGTACTTC
>TRBJ2-3|NA|NA|TRBV5-1
CASSLAVGRFTDTQYF
TGCGCCAGCAGCTTGGCCGTTGGACGATTCACAGATACGCAGTATTTT
>TRBJ1-1|TRBD1|few|TRBV10-3
CAISKQGSGTEAFF
TGTGCCATCAGTAAACAGGGGTCAGGCACTGAAGCTTTCTTT
>TRBJ1-1|NA|few|TRBV6-5
CASSYSMGLDLTEAFF
TGTGCCAGCAGTTACTCGATGGGGTTGGATCTGACTGAAGCTTTCTTT
>TRBJ1-1|NA|NA|TRBV7-4
CASSLAGGAFF
TGTGCCAGCAGCTTAGCGGGGGGCGCTTTCTTT
>TRBJ2-1|NA|NA|TRBV20-1
CSAPPAYNEQFF
TGCAGTGCCCCGCCGGCTTACAATGAGCAGTTCTTC
>TRBJ1-2|NA|many|TRBV7-2
CALSRGGYGYTF
TGTGCTCTCTCTCGGGGAGGCTATGGCTACACCTTC
>TRBJ2-7|NA|few|TRBV20-1
CSALKSPSYEQYF
TGCAGTGCTCTCAAGAGCCCCTCCTACGAGCAGTACTTC
>TRBJ1-1|TRBD1|few|TRBV6-2/TRBV6-3
CASSYRKGARTEAFF
TGTGCCAGCAGTTACCGAAAGGGGGCCAGGACTGAAGCTTTCTTT
>TRBJ2-3|TRBD2|few|TRBV12-3/TRBV12-4
CASRLAGYTDTQYF
TGTGCCAGCAGACTAGCGGGGTACACAGATACGCAGTATTTT
>TRBJ2-3|NA|few|TRBV5-1
CASSLEQITDTQYF
TGCGCCAGCAGCTTGGAACAGATCACAGATACGCAGTATTTT
>TRBJ1-5|NA|NA|TRBV19
CASSISPGNQPQHF
TGTGCCAGTAGTATAAGTCCCGGCAATCAGCCCCAGCATTTT
>TRBJ2-1|TRBD1|few|TRBV12-3/TRBV12-4
CASRGGQGYEQFF
TGTGCCAGCAGGGGGGGACAGGGGTATGAGCAGTTCTTC
>TRBJ1-5|NA|few|TRBV15
CATKGSGRDSNQPQHF
TGTGCCACCAAGGGATCTGGCCGGGACAGCAATCAGCCCCAGCATTTT
>TRBJ1-5|NA|few|TRBV6-2/TRBV6-3
CASSYGGSQPQHF
TGTGCCAGCAGTTATGGGGGGAGTCAGCCCCAGCATTTT